The present TCR beta chain was sequenced within a study of blood T cell repertoires in COVID-19. This clone showed up just a few times. The trim removed 5 bases at V and 5 bases at J, leaving 1 base unmatched. Germline assignment: CDR1 SEHNR and CDR2 FQNEAQ (reference sequence). The CDR3 sequence is 14 residues long. In the source study's methods: Estimation of nucleated cell counts relied on the amplification of reference gene primers. Libraries were prepared by immunoSEQ multiplex PCR; TCRdb keeps only in-frame clonotypes and omits some of them. That table gives V, J and clone size, and the DNA gave D and trimming. The repertoire consists of approximately 200,000 clones, with approximately 78% occurring once and the leading ten covering roughly 12%.

This TCR came from a woman of 80 years or more with COVID-19, enrolled during active disease. This chain links TRBV7-9 with TRBJ2-7; TRBD2 matches 15 bases. The sequenced sample consisted of peripheral blood. The CDR3 spells CASSRTSGGDEQYF. The CDR3 coding sequence is TGTGCCAGCAGCAGGACTAGCGGGGGGGACGAGCAGTACTTC. Full variable domain (rest looked up from reference TRBV7-9 and TRBJ2-7): DTGVSQNPRHKITKRGQNVTFRCDPISEHNRLYWYRQTLGQGPEFLTYFQNEAQLEKSRLLSDRFSAERPKGSFSTLEIQRTEQGDSAMYLCASSRTSGGDEQYFGPGTRLTVT.